This entry lists 21 T cell receptor beta chains sequenced from one sample in a study of post-analysis software for immune sequencing data. Incorporated into the TCR beta cDNA libraries were unique molecular identifiers, which served to reduce PCR and sequencing biases. TCRdb reanalysed the PCR reads using MiXCR and keeps one entry per CDR3 protein. This table holds under 200,000 distinct CDR3 sequences, approximately 29% found once. These TCRs' antigens remain unknown. Notes on the study in general: Several TRBV segments occurring more often in patients than controls included TRBV5-6, TRBV5-1 and TRBV20-1.

What was sequenced was blood. The source of these receptors is a girl aged 2-17 years with multiple sclerosis.

There are many counts of this clonotype. This sequence joins TRBV5-1 and TRBJ1-2; 7 bases are a match to TRBD1. The CDR3 extends over 16 amino acids. Trimming took 0 bases from V and 2 from J; bases not matched to a gene: 7. Looked up from germline, CDR1 is SGHRS and CDR2 is YFSETQ. The DNA of the CDR3 is TGCGCCAGCAGCTTGGCCTTTCAGGACAGGAACTATGGCTACACCTTC. As protein: CASSLAFQDRNYGYTF.

This clonotype was observed a few times. The rearrangement uses TRBV12-3 or TRBV12-4 and TRBJ2-1, with 13 nucleotides matching TRBD2. This CDR3 is 15 amino acids long. V lost 5 bases and J lost 9; bases outside the gene matches: 7. CDR3 nucleotide sequence: TGTGCCAGCAGTCCACTAGCGGGGGGGCGCATTGAGCAGTTCTTC. Protein: CASSPLAGGRIEQFF.

Notes on this clonotype: A much bigger clone sits one base away, suggesting this may be a read error. This chain connects TRBV9 to TRBJ1-6; the match to TRBD1 covers 7 bases. CDR3 length: 14 amino acids. The germline V gene encodes CDR1 SGDLS and CDR2 YYNGEE. The CDR3 is CTSSARGVGSPLHF. The CDR3 DNA reads TGTACCAGCAGCGCCAGGGGGGTAGGGTCACCCCTCCACTTT.

The chain carries TRBV6-5 and TRBJ2-3; 7 bases are a match to TRBD2. This CDR3 is 16 amino acids long. V trimming: 4 bases; J trimming: 1 base; junction bases outside the gene matches: 8. Per germline, CDR1 MNHEY and CDR2 SVGAGI. The CDR3 spells CASSSGLTIGTDTQYF. CDR3 DNA sequence: TGTGCCAGCAGTTCGGGACTAACGATTGGCACAGATACGCAGTATTTT.

This clonotype was counted at least ten times. The chain links TRBV4-2 to TRBJ2-1, with 7 bases matching TRBD1. In germline, CDR1 is LGHNA, CDR2 YNFKEQ. The CDR3 consists of 16 residues. V dropped 1 base and J dropped 0; count of bases not matched to a gene: 3. The CDR3 region has the DNA TGTGCCAGCAGCCAAGGGGACAGTAGCTCCTACAATGAGCAGTTCTTC. It is translated as CASSQGDSSSYNEQFF.

Of note for this clonotype: A read error is possible here, since a much larger clone lies one base away. V usage is TRBV20-1 and J usage is TRBJ2-7, with 10 positions matching TRBD2. Germline V gene sequence: CDR1 DFQATT, CDR2 SNEGSKA (reference sequence). This CDR3 has 16 amino acids. CDR3 loop: CSARDALAGTSYERYF. The CDR3 coding sequence is TGCAGTGCTAGAGATGCACTAGCGGGGACCTCCTACGAGCGGTACTTC.

The chain employs TRBV12-3 or TRBV12-4 and TRBJ2-7, with 8 bases lining up with TRBD1. The CDR3 is 14 amino acids. V dropped 5 bases and J dropped 6; count of bases not matched to a gene: 9. In nucleotides, the CDR3 is TGTGCCAGCAGTCTCGGGACAGGTGGGCTCGAGCAGTACTTC. This translates into CASSLGTGGLEQYF.

This clonotype occurred a few times. The gene calls are TRBV12-3 or TRBV12-4 and TRBJ1-2; D not resolved. This CDR3 is built from 15 residues. V dropped 3 bases and J dropped 7 bases, with 18 bases sitting between them. This chain's CDR3 is CASSLAPIRRGGYTF. In DNA form, the CDR3 reads TGTGCCAGCAGTTTGGCACCGATCCGGAGAGGTGGCTACACCTTC.

There are a few counts of this clonotype. V gene TRBV29-1 combines with J gene TRBJ2-2, with 9 bases identical to TRBD2. The CDR3 spans 15 residues. The germline V gene has CDR1 SQVTM and CDR2 ANQGSEA. V was pared by 1 base and J by 7 bases, with 7 bases of the junction left unmatched. CDR3 in DNA: TGCAGCGTTGAAGTTGGCGGGAGGGTTGGCGGGGAGCTGTTTTTT. This gives the protein CSVEVGGRVGGELFF.

This clonotype was seen more than once but under ten times. J is TRBJ1-5 and V is TRBV28; TRBD1 might be the D (5 bases). The CDR3 contains 17 residues. V was pared by 5 bases and J by 3 bases, with 20 bases between. The germline gives CDR1 MDHEN, CDR2 SYDVKM. Here the CDR3 reads CASSTPVGRGNNQPQHF. CDR3 nucleotide sequence: TGTGCCAGCAGTACACCTGTCGGGAGGGGCAACAATCAGCCCCAGCATTTT.

Of note for this clonotype: A much more abundant neighbour one base away suggests this may be a read error. This rearrangement joins TRBV7-3 to TRBJ2-3; no reliable D call. Germline CDR1 is SGHTA and CDR2 is FQGTGA. The CDR3 length is 15 residues. Here the CDR3 DNA reads TGTGTCAGCAGCTTAACTGGAGCCCTAGTGGATACGCAGTATTTT. Protein: CVSSLTGALVDTQYF.

There are many counts of this clonotype. The J gene is TRBJ2-6, the V gene TRBV9, with no clear D. Trimming left V 0 bases short and J 1 base short, with 5 bases between. From germline, CDR1 is SGDLS and CDR2 YYNGEE. The CDR3 totals 15 residues. The CDR3 loop is CASSVGVSGANVLTF. For the CDR3, the DNA is TGTGCCAGCAGCGTAGGGGTTTCTGGGGCCAACGTCCTGACTTTC.

Ten or more counts support this clonotype. The chain links TRBV20-1 to TRBJ2-1; 7 nucleotides align to TRBD1. V lost 1 base to trimming and J lost 5 bases; unmatched junction nucleotides: 17. Germline V gene lookup returns CDR1 DFQATT and CDR2 SNEGSKA (reference sequence). The CDR3 loop spans 18 amino acids. CDR3 coding DNA: TGCAGTGCTAGAGCCCCTTTAGGTGCAGGGGGTTTGGACAATGAGCAGTTCTTC. Protein product: CSARAPLGAGGLDNEQFF.

This chain links TRBV2 with TRBJ1-5, with D hard to call. V was clipped by 6 bases and J by 1 base, with 10 bases between them. The V gene's germline CDR1 is SNHLY and CDR2 FYNNEI. This CDR3 region has 14 residues. CDR3 DNA sequence: TGTGCCAGCAGGGCAGAGATGAGCAATCAGCCCCAGCATTTT. It translates to CASRAEMSNQPQHF.

This clonotype was counted ten times or more. The rearrangement links TRBV7-2 to TRBJ2-1; 10 nucleotides line up with TRBD2. This CDR3 comprises 15 residues. Trimming took 5 bases from V and 4 from J; bases not matched to a gene: 5. Germline loops: CDR1 SGHTA, CDR2 FQGNSA. The CDR3 bases are TGTGCCAGCAGCCCAGGACTAGCGGAATACAATGAGCAGTTCTTC. Residues: CASSPGLAEYNEQFF.

About this clonotype itself: This may come from a read error, since a much larger clone is one base off. V is TRBV7-8 and J is TRBJ2-1; no firm D call. Between the trimmed V and J ends, which lost 5 bases and 8 bases, there was a span of 22 bases. The CDR3 is 16 amino acids. Germline loops: CDR1 SGHVS, CDR2 FQNEAQ. The CDR3 DNA reads as TGTGCCAGCAGCCCGAGCACCAATCCTGTTTACGATGAGCAGTTCTTC. This sequence encodes CASSPSTNPVYDEQFF.

There are many counts of this clonotype. CDR3 sequence reads: CASSSDGSYEQYF. The DNA for the CDR3 is TGTGCCAGCTCATCCGACGGATCCTACGAGCAGTACTTC. The rearrangement joins TRBV18 to TRBJ2-7; D ambiguous. The germline V gene encodes CDR1 KGHSH and CDR2 LQKENI. The CDR3 length is 13 residues. V was trimmed by 5 bases and J by 1 base, leaving 9 bases between them.

This clonotype was seen many times. The CDR3 region is CASSLDPGTGNEKLFF. CDR3 bases: TGTGCCAGCAGTTTAGACCCCGGGACAGGGAACGAAAAACTGTTTTTT. The chain uses TRBV12-3 or TRBV12-4 and TRBJ1-4, with 9 bases aligning to TRBD1. The trim removed 1 base at V and 8 bases at J, leaving 8 bases unmatched. The CDR3 totals 16 residues.

This clonotype occurred many times. The chain has TRBV20-1 and TRBJ2-7, with a tentative D call TRBD2 (5 bases). This CDR3 contains 15 residues. Germline loops: CDR1 DFQATT, CDR2 SNEGSKA (reference sequence). V was pared by 3 bases and J by 9 bases, with 24 bases between. The CDR3 sequence is CSASPPAALPSGQYF. CDR3 nucleotide sequence: TGCAGTGCTAGTCCCCCAGCGGCCCTTCCCTCCGGGCAGTACTTC.

The V and J genes are TRBV4-1 and TRBJ2-1; D not certain. The ends were cut back, 7 bases at V and 6 bases at J, with 16 bases in the middle. The CDR3 loop spans 14 amino acids. The germline V gene has CDR1 MGHRA and CDR2 YSYEKL. CDR3 residues: CASTSPVPPNEQFF. The CDR3 nucleotides read TGCGCCAGCACCTCCCCGGTGCCCCCCAATGAGCAGTTCTTC.

This clonotype was seen more than once but under ten times. The J gene is TRBJ2-4, the V gene TRBV21-1; the table names TRBD2, a call not compared with the DNA. TRBV21-1 is an annotated pseudogene. The CDR3 has 19 amino acids. In DNA form, the CDR3 reads TGTGCCAGCAACAATATCCAGCCGAGGCGGAGGATGACCAAAAACATTCAGTACTTC. Translated: CASNNIQPRRRMTKNIQYF.